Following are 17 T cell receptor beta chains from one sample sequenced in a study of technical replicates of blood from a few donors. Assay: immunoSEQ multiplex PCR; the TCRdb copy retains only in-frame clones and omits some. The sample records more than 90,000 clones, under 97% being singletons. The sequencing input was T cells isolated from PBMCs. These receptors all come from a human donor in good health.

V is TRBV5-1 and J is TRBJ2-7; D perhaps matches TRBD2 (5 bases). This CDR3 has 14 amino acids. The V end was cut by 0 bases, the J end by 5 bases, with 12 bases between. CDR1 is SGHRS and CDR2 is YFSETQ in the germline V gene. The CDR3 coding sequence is TGCGCCAGCAGCTTGGTTCGGAGGAACGACGAGCAGTACTTC. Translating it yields CASSLVRRNDEQYF.

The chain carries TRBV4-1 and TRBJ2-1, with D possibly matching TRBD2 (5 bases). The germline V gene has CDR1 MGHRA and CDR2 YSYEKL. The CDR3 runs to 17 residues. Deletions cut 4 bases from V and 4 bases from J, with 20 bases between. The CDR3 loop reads CASSPSRLTFPYNEQFF. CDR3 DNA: TGCGCCAGCAGCCCTAGCCGCTTAACATTCCCGTACAATGAGCAGTTCTTC.

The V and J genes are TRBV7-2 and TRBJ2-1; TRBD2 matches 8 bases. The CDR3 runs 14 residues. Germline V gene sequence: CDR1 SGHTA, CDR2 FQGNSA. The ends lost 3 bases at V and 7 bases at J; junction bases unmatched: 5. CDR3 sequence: CASSFSSGVNEQFF. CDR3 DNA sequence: TGTGCCAGCAGCTTTAGTAGCGGGGTTAATGAGCAGTTCTTC.

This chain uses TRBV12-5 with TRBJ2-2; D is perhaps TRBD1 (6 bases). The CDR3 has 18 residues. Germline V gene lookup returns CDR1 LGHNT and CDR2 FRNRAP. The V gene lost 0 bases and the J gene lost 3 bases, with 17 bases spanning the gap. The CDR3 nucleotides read TGTGCTAGTGGTTTGGTTCTTACAGGGAATGACGACACCGGGGAGCTGTTTTTT. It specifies CASGLVLTGNDDTGELFF.

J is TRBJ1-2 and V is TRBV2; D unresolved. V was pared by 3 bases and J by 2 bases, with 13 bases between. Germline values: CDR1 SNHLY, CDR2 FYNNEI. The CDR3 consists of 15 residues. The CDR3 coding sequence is TGTGCCAGCAGTGAGGCAGTCCAGGCGAACTATGGCTACACCTTC. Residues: CASSEAVQANYGYTF.

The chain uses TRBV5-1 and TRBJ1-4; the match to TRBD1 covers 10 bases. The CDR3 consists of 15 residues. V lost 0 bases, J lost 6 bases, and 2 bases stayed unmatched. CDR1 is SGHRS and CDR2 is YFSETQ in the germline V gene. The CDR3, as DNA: TGCGCCAGCAGCTTGGAGGGGACAGGGGATGAAAAACTGTTTTTT. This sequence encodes CASSLEGTGDEKLFF.

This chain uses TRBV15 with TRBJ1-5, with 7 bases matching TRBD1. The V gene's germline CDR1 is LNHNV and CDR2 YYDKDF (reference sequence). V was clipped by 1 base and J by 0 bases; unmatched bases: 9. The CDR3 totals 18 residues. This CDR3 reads CATSRGTGMYLSNQPQHF. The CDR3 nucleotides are TGTGCCACCAGCAGAGGGACAGGCATGTACCTTAGCAATCAGCCCCAGCATTTT.

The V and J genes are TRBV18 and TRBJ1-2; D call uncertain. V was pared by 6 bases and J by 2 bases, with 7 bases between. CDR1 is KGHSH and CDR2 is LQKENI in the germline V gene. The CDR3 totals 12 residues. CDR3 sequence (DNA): TGTGCCAGCTCCGGGTCGAACTATGGCTACACCTTC. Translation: CASSGSNYGYTF.

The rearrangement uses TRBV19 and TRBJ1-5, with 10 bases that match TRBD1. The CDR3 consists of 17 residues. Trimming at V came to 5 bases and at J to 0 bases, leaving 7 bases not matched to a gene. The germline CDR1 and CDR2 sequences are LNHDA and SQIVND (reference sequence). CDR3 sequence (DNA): TGTGCCAGTAGTGCGGGACAGGGGATATATAGCAATCAGCCCCAGCATTTT. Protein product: CASSAGQGIYSNQPQHF.

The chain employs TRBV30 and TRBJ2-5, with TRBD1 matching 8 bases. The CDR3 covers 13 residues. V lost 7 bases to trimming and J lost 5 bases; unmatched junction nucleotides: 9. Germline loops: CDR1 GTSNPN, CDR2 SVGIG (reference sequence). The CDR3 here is CAYTPGGGETQYF. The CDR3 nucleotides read TGTGCCTATACACCAGGGGGCGGGGAGACCCAGTACTTC.

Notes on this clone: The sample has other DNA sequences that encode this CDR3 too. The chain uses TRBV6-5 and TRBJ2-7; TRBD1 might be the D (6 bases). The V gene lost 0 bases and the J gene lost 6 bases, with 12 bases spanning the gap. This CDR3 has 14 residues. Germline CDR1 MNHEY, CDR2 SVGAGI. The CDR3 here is CASSYSARRGEQYF. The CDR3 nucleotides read TGTGCCAGCAGTTACTCTGCACGCAGGGGCGAGCAGTACTTC.

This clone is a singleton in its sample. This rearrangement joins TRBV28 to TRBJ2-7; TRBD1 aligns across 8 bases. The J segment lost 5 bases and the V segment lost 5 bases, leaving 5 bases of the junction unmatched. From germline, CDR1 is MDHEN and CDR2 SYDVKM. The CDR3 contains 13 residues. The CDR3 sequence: CASSRQGWNEQYF. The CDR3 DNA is TGTGCCAGCAGTAGACAGGGGTGGAACGAGCAGTACTTC. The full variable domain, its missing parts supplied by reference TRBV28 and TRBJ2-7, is DVKVTQSSRYLVKRTGEKVFLECVQDMDHENMFWYRQDPGLGLRLIYFSYDVKMKEKGDIPEGYSVSREKKERFSLILESASTNQTSMYLCASSRQGWNEQYFGPGTRLTVT.

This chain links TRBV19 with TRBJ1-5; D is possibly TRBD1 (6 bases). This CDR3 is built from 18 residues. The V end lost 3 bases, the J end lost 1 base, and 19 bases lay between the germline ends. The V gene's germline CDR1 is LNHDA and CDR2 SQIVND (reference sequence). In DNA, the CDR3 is TGTGCCAGTAGTATTATACGAGGGGGAAAGAGGAGCAATCAGCCCCAGCATTTT. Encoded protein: CASSIIRGGKRSNQPQHF.

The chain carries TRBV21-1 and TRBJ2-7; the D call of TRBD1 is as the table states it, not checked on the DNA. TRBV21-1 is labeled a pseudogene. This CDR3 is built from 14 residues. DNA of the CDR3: TGTGCCAGCCTCGACAGGGGGCGTACCTACGAGCAGTACTTC. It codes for CASLDRGRTYEQYF.

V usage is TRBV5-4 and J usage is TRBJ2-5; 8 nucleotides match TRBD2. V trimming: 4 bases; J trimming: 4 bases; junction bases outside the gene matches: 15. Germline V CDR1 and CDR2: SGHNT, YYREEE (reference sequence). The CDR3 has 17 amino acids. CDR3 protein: CASSQLGLRGGRETQYF. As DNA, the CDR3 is TGTGCCAGCAGCCAGCTTGGTCTCCGGGGGGGGCGAGAGACCCAGTACTTC.

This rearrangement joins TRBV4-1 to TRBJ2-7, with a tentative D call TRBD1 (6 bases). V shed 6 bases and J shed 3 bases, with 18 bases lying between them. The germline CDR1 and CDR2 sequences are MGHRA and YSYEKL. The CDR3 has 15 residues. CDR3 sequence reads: CASRIGQSRLYEQYF. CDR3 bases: TGCGCCAGCAGAATAGGACAGTCCCGTCTCTACGAGCAGTACTTC.

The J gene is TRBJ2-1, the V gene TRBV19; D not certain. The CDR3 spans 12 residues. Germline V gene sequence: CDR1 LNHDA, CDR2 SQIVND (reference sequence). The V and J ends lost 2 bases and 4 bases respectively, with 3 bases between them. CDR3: CASSIQYNEQFF. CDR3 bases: TGTGCCAGTAGTATACAGTACAATGAGCAGTTCTTC.